The 10 T cell receptor beta chains below come from one sample, sequenced in a study of human thymus T cells. Clones were read by immunoSEQ multiplex PCR, and TCRdb kept only the in-frame ones, dropping some. The sample gives roughly 60,000 clones, 94% of which show up once; under 7% is in the top ten. Sequencing was performed on blood. The receptors shown here come from a boy under two years old with a congenital heart defect but otherwise immunologically healthy.

This clone was recorded only once. Other DNA sequences in this sample translate to the same CDR3. This chain connects TRBV27 to TRBJ1-2; 7 bases agree with TRBD1. CDR1 MNHEY and CDR2 SMNVEV come from the germline V gene (reference sequence). J lost 2 bases, V lost 0 bases, and 0 bases had no gene match. This CDR3 is built from 14 residues. Written as DNA, the CDR3 is TGTGCCAGCAGTTTATCACAGGGGAACTATGGCTACACCTTC. Translating gives CASSLSQGNYGYTF.

This sequence joins TRBV9 and TRBJ1-2, with D maybe TRBD1 (5 bases). The CDR3 runs 15 residues. CDR1 and CDR2 from the germline V gene are SGDLS and YYNGEE. The germline V and J ends were trimmed by 0 bases and 6 bases, with 15 bases remaining between them. CDR3 in amino acids: CASSVGGRAPHGYTF. The CDR3, as DNA: TGTGCCAGCAGCGTAGGGGGCAGGGCTCCCCATGGCTACACCTTC.

This clone was recorded once. The V call is TRBV11-3, the J call TRBJ2-7; possibly TRBD1 for D (6 bases). CDR3 length: 13 residues. Germline CDR1 SGHNT, CDR2 YENEEA. Trimming stripped 2 bases from V and 7 bases from J, with 12 bases between. CDR3 in DNA: TGTGCCAGCAGCTTAAATCTAGGGGGTGAGCAGTACTTC. This encodes CASSLNLGGEQYF. The entire variable domain, with the rest obtained from reference TRBV11-3 and TRBJ2-7, is as follows: EAGVVQSPRYKIIEKKQPVAFWCNPISGHNTLYWYLQNLGQGPELLIRYENEEAVDDSQLPKDRFSAERLKGVDSTLKIQPAELGDSAVYLCASSLNLGGEQYFGPGTRLTVT.

The V and J genes are TRBV21-1 and TRBJ2-2; the D call in the table, TRBD2, was not verified against the DNA. TRBV21-1 is described as a pseudogene. The CDR3 sequence is 18 residues long. The CDR3 reads CASSKEDRRAENTGELFF. In nucleotides, the CDR3 is TGTGCCAGCAGCAAAGAGGATAGGAGGGCAGAGAACACCGGGGAGCTGTTTTTT.

The gene calls are TRBV5-1 and TRBJ1-5; D gene unclear. V was clipped by 2 bases and J by 3 bases, with 12 bases between them. The CDR3 has 15 amino acids. CDR1 is SGHRS, CDR2 YFSETQ, per germline. CDR3 amino acids: CASSFGVGNNQPQHF. The CDR3 DNA is TGCGCCAGCAGCTTCGGGGTCGGTAACAATCAGCCCCAGCATTTT.

V and J are TRBV7-9 and TRBJ2-1; 14 nucleotides line up with TRBD2. The germline V gene has CDR1 SEHNR and CDR2 FQNEAQ (reference sequence). V dropped 4 bases and J dropped 4; count of bases not matched to a gene: 6. The CDR3 is 17 residues long. CDR3 sequence (DNA): TGTGCCAGCAGCTCGGGACTAGCGGGGGCGTGGTACAATGAGCAGTTCTTC. It encodes CASSSGLAGAWYNEQFF.

The chain employs TRBV20-1 and TRBJ2-3; D gene unclear. The CDR3 is made up of 10 amino acids. V lost 3 bases and J 2 bases, leaving 0 bases between the germline ends. Germline CDR1 DFQATT, CDR2 SNEGSKA (reference sequence). The CDR3, as DNA: TGCAGTGCTAGCACAGATACGCAGTATTTT. Translated, it gives CSASTDTQYF.

The V gene is TRBV7-9, the J gene TRBJ2-3; 8 bases line up with TRBD2. The V gene's germline CDR1 is SEHNR and CDR2 FQNEAQ (reference sequence). The CDR3 is made up of 16 amino acids. V shed 4 bases and J 0 bases; nucleotides not matched to a gene: 6. CDR3 sequence (DNA): TGTGCCAGCAGCTCCGGACTAGCCTTCAGCACAGATACGCAGTATTTT. Translation gives CASSSGLAFSTDTQYF.

V usage is TRBV9 and J usage is TRBJ1-6; D is unclear. The CDR3 is made up of 15 amino acids. V lost 0 bases and J 7 bases, leaving 11 bases between the germline ends. The germline gives CDR1 SGDLS, CDR2 YYNGEE. The CDR3 DNA sequence: TGTGCCAGCAGCGTAGCTGATGGGATGAATTCACCCCTCCACTTT. Translated: CASSVADGMNSPLHF. Full variable domain (rest looked up from reference TRBV9 and TRBJ1-6): DSGVTQTPKHLITATGQRVTLRCSPRSGDLSVYWYQQSLDQGLQFLIQYYNGEERAKGNILERFSAQQFPDLHSELNLSSLELGDSALYFCASSVADGMNSPLHFGNGTRLTVT.

J is TRBJ1-2 and V is TRBV6-5, with D perhaps TRBD1 (6 bases). CDR3 length: 15 amino acids. Looked up from germline, CDR1 is MNHEY and CDR2 is SVGAGI. The ends were cut back, 0 bases at V and 2 bases at J, with 10 bases in the middle. CDR3 protein: CASSYSGAMNYGYTF. In DNA, the CDR3 is TGTGCCAGCAGTTACTCGGGGGCCATGAACTATGGCTACACCTTC.